Detailed here is one T cell receptor (beta chain). This clone appeared a single time. Its antigen is not yet known. Within one base of it there is no much larger clone, and no base qualities were kept. Enrolling through a virtual design, the prospective study's participants ranged in age from roughly 18 to 90 years and lived across some 23 United States geographic areas. Cohort assignment in the prospective study relied on participant-reported clinical history from a screening survey and a study questionnaire. In the prospective study, mobile phlebotomists collected whole blood, serum and a nasopharyngeal or oropharyngeal swab from each participant. Over a roughly 2-month period, participants in the prospective study had the option of providing additional blood draws and questionnaires. Blood samples from the prospective study were shipped frozen or at room temperature prior to DNA extraction. The immunoSEQ Assay, a bias-controlled multiplex PCR, was used to amplify TCRbeta CDR3 regions from genomic DNA. In the paper's pipeline: The number of nucleated cells in each sample was estimated by amplification of reference gene primers within the assay. To quantify the absolute abundance of each unique TCRbeta CDR3 rearrangement, sequence reads were collapsed and filtered. For each sample, productive Simpson clonality was calculated as the square root of Simpson's diversity index across productive rearrangements. The immuneACCESS repertoire file appears here via TCRdb, limited to in-frame rearrangements. These files lack a portion of the clones; in checked studies, under half of the deficit traces to unresolved V genes, and the cause of the others is not known. The DNA gave D and trimming, while V, J and clone size come from that table. The sample table records a few hundred thousand clones; around 89% of these occur just once. Of the sample, around 1.2% falls within the top ten clones.

This entry belongs to a study of blood T cell repertoires in COVID-19 (dated by TCRdb to 2020 to 2022). Regarding the research as a whole: Samples from collaborators originated in the United States, Italy and Spain and spanned both the acute and convalescent phases of COVID-19. The sample metadata nearly always contained a de-identified subject ID, COVID-19 status, age in years and sex. Subjects who had been exposed to COVID-19, were actively infected with it, or had recovered from it provided the deeply sampled blood TCRbeta repertoires that made up the dataset. Where available, HLA class I and class II types were taken from metadata supplied by the sample provider and were not determined by assay-based typing. The samples were drawn from the first 160 participants of the ongoing ImmuneRACE study and from 1,254 subjects provided by 6 global collaborators. A freely available public database, intended as a resource for researchers studying the immune response to SARS-CoV-2, is where the repertoires were released. The prospective study material was composed of cDNA or gDNA derived from T cells, B-cell-depleted T cells, or PBMCs.

Beyond this particular receptor, the publication reports: The amount of clinical and demographic metadata varied by source and participant and was provided uncurated.

At the junction V is shortened by 5 bases and J by 4 bases; bases outside the gene matches: 5. From the germline V gene (reference sequence), CDR1 is MNHEY and CDR2 is SMNVEV. From cysteine to phenylalanine, the CDR3 is 14 amino acids long. The kept DNA is CDR3 alone, 42 bases in frame from the first base. The chain couples TRBV27 to TRBJ1-5, and 7 junctional nucleotides match TRBD1. Sequencing was performed on PBMCs or T cells enriched from blood (not recorded which). This clonotype was obtained from a woman between 35 and 50 years old with acute COVID-19. In nucleotides, the sequence is TGTGCCAGCAGTATGGGACAGAGAAATCAGCCCCAGCATTTT. It is translated as CASSMGQRNQPQHF.